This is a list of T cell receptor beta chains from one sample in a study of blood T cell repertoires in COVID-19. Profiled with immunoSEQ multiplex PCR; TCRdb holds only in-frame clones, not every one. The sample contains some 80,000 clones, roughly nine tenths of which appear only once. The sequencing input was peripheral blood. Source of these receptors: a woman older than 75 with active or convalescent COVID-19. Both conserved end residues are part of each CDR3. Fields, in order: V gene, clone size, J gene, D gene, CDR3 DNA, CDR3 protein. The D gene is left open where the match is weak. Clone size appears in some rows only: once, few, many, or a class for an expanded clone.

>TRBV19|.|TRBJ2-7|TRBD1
TGTGCCAGTAGCCCCGGGACAGGGGGCACCTACGAGCAGTACTTC
CASSPGTGGTYEQYF
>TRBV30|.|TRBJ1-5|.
TGTGCCTGTTCGCGGGGGAATAGCAATCAGCCCCAGCATTTT
CACSRGNSNQPQHF
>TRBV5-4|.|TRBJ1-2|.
TGTGCCAGCAGCCCCGGGGGGAAGTCTTACTATGGCTACACCTTC
CASSPGGKSYYGYTF
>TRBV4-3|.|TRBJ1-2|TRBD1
TGCGCCAGCAGCCAAGAAGGGGGCCTCCTATCTTATGGCTACACCTTC
CASSQEGGLLSYGYTF
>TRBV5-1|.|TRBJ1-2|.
TGCGCCAGCAGCTACCCGGGAGACGGTGGCTACACCTTC
CASSYPGDGGYTF
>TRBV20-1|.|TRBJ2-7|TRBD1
TGCAGTGCTAGTAGCCTGGGACAGGGCAGCAGGGGATTCTACGAGCAGTACTTC
CSASSLGQGSRGFYEQYF
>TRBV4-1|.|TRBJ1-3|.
TGCGCCAGCAGCCAAGTGGGACTTACTGTAAACACCATATATTTT
CASSQVGLTVNTIYF
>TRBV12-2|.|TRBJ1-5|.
TGTGCAAGTCGCTTTTTAGGGAGATACCACAATCAGCCCCAGCATTTT
CASRFLGRYHNQPQHF
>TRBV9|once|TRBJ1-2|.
TGTGCCAGCAGACGATCCTCGGGCTATGGCTACACCTTC
CASRRSSGYGYTF
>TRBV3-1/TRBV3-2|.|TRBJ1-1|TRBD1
TGTGCCAGCAGCGCAGGGACAGGGGGCAACACTGAAGCTTTCTTT
CASSAGTGGNTEAFF
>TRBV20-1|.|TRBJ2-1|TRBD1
TGCAGTGCTAGTCGCCAGGGGGTTTGGTATGAGCAGTTCTTC
CSASRQGVWYEQFF
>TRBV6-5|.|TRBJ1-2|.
TGTGCCAGCAGGCAACAGGGAGCTACTAACTATGGCTACACCTTC
CASRQQGATNYGYTF
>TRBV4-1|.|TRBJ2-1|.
TGCGCCAGCAGCCAAGGCCTCAGGGATGAGCAGTTCTTC
CASSQGLRDEQFF
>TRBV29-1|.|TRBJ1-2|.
TGCAGCGTTGAAGGGTCGTGGGGCGCGGACTATGGCTACACCTTC
CSVEGSWGADYGYTF
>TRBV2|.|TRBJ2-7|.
TGTGCCAGCAGTGTGGGCAGGGTGTACGAGCAGTACTTC
CASSVGRVYEQYF
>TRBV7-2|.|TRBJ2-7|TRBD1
TGTGCCAGCAGCTTAGAAGGGACAGGGTCCGACGAGCAGTACTTC
CASSLEGTGSDEQYF
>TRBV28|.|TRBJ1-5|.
TGTGCCAGCAGTTTATATGCGGGCATGGGTTTTCAGCCCCAGCATTTT
CASSLYAGMGFQPQHF
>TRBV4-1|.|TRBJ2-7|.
TGCGCCAGCAGCGTTTCGACAGAGAGCTCCTACGAGCAGTACTTC
CASSVSTESSYEQYF